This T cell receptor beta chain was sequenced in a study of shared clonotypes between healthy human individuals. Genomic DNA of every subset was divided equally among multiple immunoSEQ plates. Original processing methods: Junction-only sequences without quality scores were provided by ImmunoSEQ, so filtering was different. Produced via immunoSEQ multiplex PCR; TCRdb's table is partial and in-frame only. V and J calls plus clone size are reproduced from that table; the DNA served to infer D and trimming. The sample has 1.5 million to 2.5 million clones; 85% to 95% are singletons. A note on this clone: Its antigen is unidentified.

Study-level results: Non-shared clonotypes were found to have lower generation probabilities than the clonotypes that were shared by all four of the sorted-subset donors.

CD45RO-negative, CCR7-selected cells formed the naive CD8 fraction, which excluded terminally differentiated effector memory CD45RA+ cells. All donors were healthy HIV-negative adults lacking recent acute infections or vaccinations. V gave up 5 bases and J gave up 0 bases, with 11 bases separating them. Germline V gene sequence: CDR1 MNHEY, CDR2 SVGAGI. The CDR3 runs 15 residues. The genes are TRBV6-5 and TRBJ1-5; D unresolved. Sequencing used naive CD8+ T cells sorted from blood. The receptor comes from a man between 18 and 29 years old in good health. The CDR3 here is CASSNQPYSNQPQHF. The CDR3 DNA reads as TGTGCCAGCAGTAATCAACCCTATAGCAATCAGCCCCAGCATTTT.